A selection of T cell receptor beta chains follows, all from one sample in a study of blood T cell repertoires in COVID-19. The data were produced by immunoSEQ multiplex PCR, yet TCRdb's version contains in-frame clones alone and is incomplete. The repertoire has some 49,000 clones, roughly 80% of them found once; the top ten carry around 12%. The sample was peripheral blood. The receptors derive from a human donor in a cohort sampled during active COVID-19. Both conserved end residues are part of each CDR3. Fields, in order: V gene, D gene, J gene, CDR3 DNA, CDR3 protein. D genes are given only for firm matches.

TRBV9	NA	TRBJ1-3	TGTGCCAGCAGCGTAGCCGGAGCAAACACCATATATTTT	CASSVAGANTIYF
TRBV19	NA	TRBJ1-4	TGTGCCAGTATCCCACCAGGTGTTAATGAAAAACTGTTTTTT	CASIPPGVNEKLFF
TRBV30	TRBD1	TRBJ2-1	TGTGCCTGGGATCAGGGGGTTTCCTACAATGAGCAGTTCTTC	CAWDQGVSYNEQFF
TRBV9	NA	TRBJ2-7	TGTGCCAGCAGCGTAGGGGACGGGAGCTCCTACGAGCAGTACTTC	CASSVGDGSSYEQYF
TRBV7-2	NA	TRBJ1-2	TGTGCCAGCAGCTTCAACCCAGGTACCCCTTATGGCTACACCTTC	CASSFNPGTPYGYTF
TRBV3-1/TRBV3-2	TRBD2	TRBJ2-7	TGTGCCAGCAGCCTCAGCGGGGGGGTTCCCAACGAGCAGTACTTC	CASSLSGGVPNEQYF
TRBV7-2	TRBD1	TRBJ1-5	TGTGCCAGCAGCCCGGGACAGGGGGGTAACAATCAGCCCCAGCATTTT	CASSPGQGGNNQPQHF
TRBV7-6	TRBD1	TRBJ1-5	TGTGCCAGCAGCGAGGGGGCAAGCAATCAGCCCCAGCATTTT	CASSEGASNQPQHF
TRBV7-9	TRBD2	TRBJ2-7	TGTGCCAGCAGCCCCGTGACTAGCGGGGGCGAGCAGTACTTC	CASSPVTSGGEQYF
TRBV7-2	NA	TRBJ1-5	TGTGCCAGCAGTACAACCCCGGGACTTTTTCAGCCCCAGCATTTT	CASSTTPGLFQPQHF
TRBV5-5	NA	TRBJ2-5	TGTGCCAGCAGCTTTGAGGGTTTAGAGGAGACCCAGTACTTC	CASSFEGLEETQYF
TRBV6-1	NA	TRBJ1-2	TGTGCCAGCAGTGAATCCCCCAGGGCCTCGATCGGCTACACCTTC	CASSESPRASIGYTF
TRBV7-9	NA	TRBJ2-2	TGTGCCAGCAGAGCTGTGGGGGCTGGGGAGCTGTTTTTT	CASRAVGAGELFF
TRBV2	NA	TRBJ1-1	TGTGCCAGCAGGAACAGCCCGAGTCGTATAAGGAACACTGAAGCTTTCTTT	CASRNSPSRIRNTEAFF
TRBV30	NA	TRBJ1-6	TGTGCCTCCCTTACAGGGCCCTGGAATTCACCCCTCCACTTT	CASLTGPWNSPLHF
TRBV11-2	NA	TRBJ2-7	TGTGCCAGCAGCCCCCAGGGGCTACTACCCTACGAGCAGTACTTC	CASSPQGLLPYEQYF
TRBV28	TRBD2	TRBJ2-1	TGTGCCAGCAGTTTAGCGGGGGGTTCCTACAATGAGCAGTTCTTC	CASSLAGGSYNEQFF
TRBV28	TRBD1	TRBJ1-1	TGTGCCATCTGCCGGACAGGGACACTGACCGCTGAAGCTTTCTTT	CAICRTGTLTAEAFF
TRBV6-5	NA	TRBJ1-3	TGTGCCAGCAGTTATGGGTACAGGGCTGGAAACACCATATATTTT	CASSYGYRAGNTIYF
TRBV9	TRBD1	TRBJ1-3	TGTGCCAGCAGCTTCCGACCAGGGGGCCCTGGAAACACCATATATTTT	CASSFRPGGPGNTIYF
TRBV7-9	TRBD2	TRBJ2-1	TGTGCCAGCAAAAGACTAGCGGGCTACTCCTACAATGAGCAGTTCTTC	CASKRLAGYSYNEQFF